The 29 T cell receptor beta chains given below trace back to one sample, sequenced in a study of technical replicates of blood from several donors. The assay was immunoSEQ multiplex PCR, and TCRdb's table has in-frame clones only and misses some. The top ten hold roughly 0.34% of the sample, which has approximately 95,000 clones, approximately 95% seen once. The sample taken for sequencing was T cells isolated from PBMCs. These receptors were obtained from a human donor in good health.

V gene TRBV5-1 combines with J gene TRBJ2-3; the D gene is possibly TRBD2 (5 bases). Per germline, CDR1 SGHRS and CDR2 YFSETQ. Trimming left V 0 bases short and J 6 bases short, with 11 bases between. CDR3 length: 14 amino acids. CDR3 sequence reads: CASSLGSRDDTQYF. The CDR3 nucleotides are TGCGCCAGCAGCTTGGGATCCCGGGATGATACGCAGTATTTT.

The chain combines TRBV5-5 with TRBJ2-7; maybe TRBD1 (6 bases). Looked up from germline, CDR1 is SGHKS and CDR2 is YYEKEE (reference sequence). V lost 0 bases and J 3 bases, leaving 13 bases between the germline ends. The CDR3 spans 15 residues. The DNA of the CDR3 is TGTGCCAGCAGCTTGGCTTTGGGGGCGATCTACGAGCAGTACTTC. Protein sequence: CASSLALGAIYEQYF.

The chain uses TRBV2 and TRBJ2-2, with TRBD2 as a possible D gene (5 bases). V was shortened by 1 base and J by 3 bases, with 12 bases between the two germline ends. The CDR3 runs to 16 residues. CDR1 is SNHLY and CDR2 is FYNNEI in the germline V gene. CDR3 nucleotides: TGTGCCAGCAGTGAAGACCTGGGCGGGTACACCGGGGAGCTGTTTTTT. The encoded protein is CASSEDLGGYTGELFF.

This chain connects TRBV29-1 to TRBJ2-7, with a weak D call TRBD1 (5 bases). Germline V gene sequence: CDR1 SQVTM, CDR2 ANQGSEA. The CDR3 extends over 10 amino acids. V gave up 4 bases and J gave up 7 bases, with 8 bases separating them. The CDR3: CSVGREEQYF. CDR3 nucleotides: TGCAGCGTTGGCAGGGAAGAGCAGTACTTC.

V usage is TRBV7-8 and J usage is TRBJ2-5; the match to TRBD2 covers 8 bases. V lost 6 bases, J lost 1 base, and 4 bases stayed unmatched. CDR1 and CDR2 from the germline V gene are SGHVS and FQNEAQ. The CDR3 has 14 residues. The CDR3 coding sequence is TGTGCCAGCAGGATACGGGAGGGCCAAGAGACCCAGTACTTC. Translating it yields CASRIREGQETQYF.

The CDR3 nucleotides are TGTGCCAGCAGCTTAGGACTAGCGGGAGGTGTAGAGACCCAGTACTTC. Amino acid sequence: CASSLGLAGGVETQYF. J is TRBJ2-5 and V is TRBV9, with TRBD2 matching over 14 bases. CDR1 is SGDLS and CDR2 is YYNGEE in the germline V gene. CDR3 length: 16 amino acids. Losses at the gene ends were 4 bases for V and 4 bases for J; bases not matched to a gene: 6. The whole variable domain, filled in from reference TRBV9 and TRBJ2-5, reads DSGVTQTPKHLITATGQRVTLRCSPRSGDLSVYWYQQSLDQGLQFLIQYYNGEERAKGNILERFSAQQFPDLHSELNLSSLELGDSALYFCASSLGLAGGVETQYFGPGTRLLVL.

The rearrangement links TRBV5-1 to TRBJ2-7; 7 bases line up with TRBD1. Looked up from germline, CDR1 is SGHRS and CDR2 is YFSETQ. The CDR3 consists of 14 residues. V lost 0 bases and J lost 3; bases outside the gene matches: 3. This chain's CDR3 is CASSLVGGGYEQYF. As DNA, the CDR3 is TGCGCCAGCAGCTTGGTAGGGGGCGGCTACGAGCAGTACTTC.

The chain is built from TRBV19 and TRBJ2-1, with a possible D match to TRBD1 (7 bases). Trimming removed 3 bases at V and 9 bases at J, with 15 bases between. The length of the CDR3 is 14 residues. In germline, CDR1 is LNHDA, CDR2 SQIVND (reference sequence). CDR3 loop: CASSIRQGGGEQFF. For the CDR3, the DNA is TGTGCCAGTAGTATTAGGCAGGGGGGAGGTGAGCAGTTCTTC.

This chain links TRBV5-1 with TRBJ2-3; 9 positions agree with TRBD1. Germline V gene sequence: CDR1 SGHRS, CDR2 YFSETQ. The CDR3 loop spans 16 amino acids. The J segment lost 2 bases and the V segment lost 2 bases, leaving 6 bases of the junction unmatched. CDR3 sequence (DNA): TGCGCCAGCAGCTTAGGACAGGGGTTTAACACAGATACGCAGTATTTT. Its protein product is CASSLGQGFNTDTQYF.

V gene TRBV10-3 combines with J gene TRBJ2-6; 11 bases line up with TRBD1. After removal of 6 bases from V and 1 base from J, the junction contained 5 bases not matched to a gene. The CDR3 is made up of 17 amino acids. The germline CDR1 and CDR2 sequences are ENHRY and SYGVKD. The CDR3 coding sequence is TGTGCCATCAGCCGGGACAGGGGGTCATCTGGGGCCAACGTCCTGACTTTC. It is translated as CAISRDRGSSGANVLTF.

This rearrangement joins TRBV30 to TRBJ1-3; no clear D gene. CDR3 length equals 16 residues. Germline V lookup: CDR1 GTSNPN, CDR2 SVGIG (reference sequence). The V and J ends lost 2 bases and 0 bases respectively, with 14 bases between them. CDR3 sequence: CAWSYGLLNSGNTIYF. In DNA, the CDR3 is TGTGCCTGGAGTTATGGGCTATTAAACTCTGGAAACACCATATATTTT.

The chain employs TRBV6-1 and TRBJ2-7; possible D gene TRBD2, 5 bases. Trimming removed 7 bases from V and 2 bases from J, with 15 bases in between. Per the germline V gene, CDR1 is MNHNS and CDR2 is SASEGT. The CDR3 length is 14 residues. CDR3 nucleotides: TGTGCCAGCACCACTCGCGCCGGGACCTACGAGCAGTACTTC. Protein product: CASTTRAGTYEQYF.

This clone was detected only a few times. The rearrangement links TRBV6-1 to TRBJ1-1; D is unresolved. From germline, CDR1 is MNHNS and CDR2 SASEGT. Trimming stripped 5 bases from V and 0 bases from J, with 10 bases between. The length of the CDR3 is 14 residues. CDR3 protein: CASSLEFMNTEAFF. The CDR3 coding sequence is TGTGCCAGCAGTTTAGAGTTCATGAACACTGAAGCTTTCTTT.

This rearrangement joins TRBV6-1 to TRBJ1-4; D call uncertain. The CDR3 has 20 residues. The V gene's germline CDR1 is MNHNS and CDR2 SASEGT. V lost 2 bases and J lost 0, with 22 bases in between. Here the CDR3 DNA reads TGTGCCAGCAGTGAAAGAAGATCGGCAGCTAGAGTTGCAACTAATGAAAAACTGTTTTTT. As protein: CASSERRSAARVATNEKLFF.

The CDR3 region is CASSSQAYPLSGANVLTF. The CDR3 region has the DNA TGTGCCAGCAGCTCACAGGCCTACCCTCTCTCTGGGGCCAACGTCCTGACTTTC. The gene calls are TRBV5-6 and TRBJ2-6; D may be TRBD1 (5 bases). The CDR3 spans 18 residues. V was pared by 3 bases and J by 0 bases, with 16 bases between. In germline, CDR1 is SGHDT, CDR2 YYEEEE.

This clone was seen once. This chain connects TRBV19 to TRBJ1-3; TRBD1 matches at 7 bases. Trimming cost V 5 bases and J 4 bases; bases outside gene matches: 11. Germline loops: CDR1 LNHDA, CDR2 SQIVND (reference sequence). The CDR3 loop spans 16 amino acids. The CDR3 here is CASSSPTGESGNTIYF. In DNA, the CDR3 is TGTGCCAGTAGTTCTCCTACAGGGGAATCCGGAAACACCATATATTTT.

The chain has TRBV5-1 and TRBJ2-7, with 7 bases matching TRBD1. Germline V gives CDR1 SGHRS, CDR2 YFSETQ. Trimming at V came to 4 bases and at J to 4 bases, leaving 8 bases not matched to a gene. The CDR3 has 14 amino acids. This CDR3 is CASSLNRGAYEQYF. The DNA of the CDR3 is TGCGCCAGCAGCCTCAACAGGGGAGCTTACGAGCAGTACTTC.

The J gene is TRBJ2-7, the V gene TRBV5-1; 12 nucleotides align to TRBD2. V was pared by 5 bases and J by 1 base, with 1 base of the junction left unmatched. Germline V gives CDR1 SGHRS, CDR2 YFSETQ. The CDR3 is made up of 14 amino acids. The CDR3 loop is CASRLAGGSYEQYF. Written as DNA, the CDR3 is TGCGCCAGCAGGCTAGCGGGAGGGTCCTACGAGCAGTACTTC. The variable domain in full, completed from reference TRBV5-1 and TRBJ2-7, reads KAGVTQTPRYLIKTRGQQVTLSCSPISGHRSVSWYQQTPGQGLQFLFEYFSETQRNKGNFPGRFSGRQFSNSRSEMNVSTLELGDSALYLCASRLAGGSYEQYFGPGTRLTVT.

The CDR3 protein is CASSMVLARGKRETQYF. In DNA form, the CDR3 reads TGTGCCAGTAGTATGGTATTAGCGAGGGGGAAAAGGGAGACCCAGTACTTC. The chain employs TRBV19 and TRBJ2-5; D may be TRBD1 (6 bases). V shed 3 bases and J shed 5 bases, with 22 bases lying between them. The germline gives CDR1 LNHDA, CDR2 SQIVND (reference sequence). The CDR3 extends over 17 amino acids.

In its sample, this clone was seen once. CDR3 in amino acids: CASSSLHLGQGHYNEQFF. CDR3 DNA sequence: TGCGCCAGCAGCTCACTCCACTTAGGACAGGGTCACTACAATGAGCAGTTCTTC. The J gene is TRBJ2-1, the V gene TRBV4-1, with 8 bases identical to TRBD1. This CDR3 has 18 residues. Trimming cost V 5 bases and J 3 bases; bases outside gene matches: 15. Germline V gives CDR1 MGHRA, CDR2 YSYEKL.

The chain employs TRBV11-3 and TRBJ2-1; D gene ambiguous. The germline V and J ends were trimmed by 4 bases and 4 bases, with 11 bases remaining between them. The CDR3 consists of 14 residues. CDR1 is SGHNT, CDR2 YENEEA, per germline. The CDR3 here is CASSSYRHYNEQFF. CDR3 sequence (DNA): TGTGCCAGCAGCTCGTATAGACATTACAATGAGCAGTTCTTC.

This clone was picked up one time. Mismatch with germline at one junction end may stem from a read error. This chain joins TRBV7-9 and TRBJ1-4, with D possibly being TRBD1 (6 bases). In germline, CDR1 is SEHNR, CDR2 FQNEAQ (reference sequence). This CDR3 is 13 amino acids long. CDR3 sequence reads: CASSPGAKEKLFF. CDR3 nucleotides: TGTGCCAGCAGCCCAGGGGCTAAGGAAAAACTGTTTTTT.

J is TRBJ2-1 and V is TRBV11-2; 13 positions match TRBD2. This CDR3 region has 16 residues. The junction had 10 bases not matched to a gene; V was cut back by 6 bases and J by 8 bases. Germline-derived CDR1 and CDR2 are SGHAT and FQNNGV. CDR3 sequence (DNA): TGTGCCAGCAGAGTTGGGACTAGCGGGATCAGCGATGAGCAGTTCTTC. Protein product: CASRVGTSGISDEQFF.

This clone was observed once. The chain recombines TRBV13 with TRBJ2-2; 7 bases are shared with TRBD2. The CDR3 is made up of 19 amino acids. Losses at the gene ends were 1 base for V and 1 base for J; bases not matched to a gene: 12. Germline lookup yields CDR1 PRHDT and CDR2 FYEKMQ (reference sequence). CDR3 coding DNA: TGTGCCAGCAGCTTAGCTACCCTCACTAGCGTAAGGAACACCGGGGAGCTGTTTTTT. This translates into CASSLATLTSVRNTGELFF.

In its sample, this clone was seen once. CDR3 nucleotides: TGTGCCAGCAGTTTAGGCTACAGGGAGTTGGGTGAAAAACTGTTTTTT. Residues: CASSLGYRELGEKLFF. V is TRBV27 and J is TRBJ1-4; D possibly corresponds to TRBD1 (6 bases). V was trimmed by 2 bases and J by 7 bases, leaving 17 bases between them. The germline V gene encodes CDR1 MNHEY and CDR2 SMNVEV (reference sequence). The CDR3 loop spans 16 amino acids.

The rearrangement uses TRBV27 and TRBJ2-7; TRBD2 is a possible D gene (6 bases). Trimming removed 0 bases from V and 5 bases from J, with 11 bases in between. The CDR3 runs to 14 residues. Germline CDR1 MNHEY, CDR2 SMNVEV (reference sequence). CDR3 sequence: CASSLSTGVNEQYF. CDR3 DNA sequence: TGTGCCAGCAGTTTATCCACGGGAGTGAACGAGCAGTACTTC.

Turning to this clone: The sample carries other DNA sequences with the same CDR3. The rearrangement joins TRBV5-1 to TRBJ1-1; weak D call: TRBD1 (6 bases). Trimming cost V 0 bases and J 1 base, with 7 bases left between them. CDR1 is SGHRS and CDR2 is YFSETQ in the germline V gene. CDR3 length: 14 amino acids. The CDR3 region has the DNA TGCGCCAGCAGCTTGGGACAGGCGAACACTGAAGCTTTCTTT. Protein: CASSLGQANTEAFF.

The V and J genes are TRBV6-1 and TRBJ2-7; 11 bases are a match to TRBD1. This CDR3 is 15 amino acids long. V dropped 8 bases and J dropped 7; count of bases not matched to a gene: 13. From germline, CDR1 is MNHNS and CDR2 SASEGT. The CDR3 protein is CASRPGQGAFGEQYF. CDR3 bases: TGTGCCAGCCGACCCGGACAGGGGGCGTTCGGGGAGCAGTACTTC.

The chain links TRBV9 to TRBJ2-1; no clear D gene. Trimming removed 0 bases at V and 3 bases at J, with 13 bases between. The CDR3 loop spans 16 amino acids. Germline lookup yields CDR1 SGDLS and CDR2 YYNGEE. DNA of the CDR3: TGTGCCAGCAGCGTAGATCCCGAAATCGGCTACAATGAGCAGTTCTTC. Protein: CASSVDPEIGYNEQFF.